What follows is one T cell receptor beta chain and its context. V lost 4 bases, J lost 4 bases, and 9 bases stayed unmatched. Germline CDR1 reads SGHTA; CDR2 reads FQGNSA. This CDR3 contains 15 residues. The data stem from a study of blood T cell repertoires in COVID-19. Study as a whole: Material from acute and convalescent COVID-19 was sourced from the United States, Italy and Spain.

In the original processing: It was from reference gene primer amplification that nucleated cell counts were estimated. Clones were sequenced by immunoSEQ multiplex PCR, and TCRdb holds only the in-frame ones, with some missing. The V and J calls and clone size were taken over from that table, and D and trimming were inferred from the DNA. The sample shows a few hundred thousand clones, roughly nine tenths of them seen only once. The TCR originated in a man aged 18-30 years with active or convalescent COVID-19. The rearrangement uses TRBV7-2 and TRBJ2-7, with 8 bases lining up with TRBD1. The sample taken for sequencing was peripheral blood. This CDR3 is CASSSPGTGRYEQYF. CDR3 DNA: TGTGCCAGCAGCTCCCCCGGGACAGGCAGGTACGAGCAGTACTTC.